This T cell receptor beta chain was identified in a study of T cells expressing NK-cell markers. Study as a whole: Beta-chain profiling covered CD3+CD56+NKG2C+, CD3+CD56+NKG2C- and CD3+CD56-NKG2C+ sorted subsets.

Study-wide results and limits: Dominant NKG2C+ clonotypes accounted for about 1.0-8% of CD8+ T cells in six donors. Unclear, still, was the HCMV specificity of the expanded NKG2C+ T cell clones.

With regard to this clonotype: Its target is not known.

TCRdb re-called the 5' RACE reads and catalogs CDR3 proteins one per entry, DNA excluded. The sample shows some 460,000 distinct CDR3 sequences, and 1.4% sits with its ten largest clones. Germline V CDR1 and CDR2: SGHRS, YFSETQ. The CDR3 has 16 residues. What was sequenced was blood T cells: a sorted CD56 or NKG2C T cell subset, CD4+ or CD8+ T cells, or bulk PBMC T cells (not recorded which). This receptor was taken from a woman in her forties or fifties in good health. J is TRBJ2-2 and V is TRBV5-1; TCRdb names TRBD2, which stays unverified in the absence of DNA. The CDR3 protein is CASRGGRASNTGELFF.